Described below is a single T cell receptor beta chain sequence and its context. The antigen it recognizes is unknown. No base quality information exists; no much larger clone differs at one position. These data originate in a study of T cells in localized non-small cell lung cancer (dated by TCRdb to 2018 to 2021). In terms of the full investigation: Comparing tumors with uninvolved tumor-adjacent lungs, the study looked at the T cell repertoires of hundreds of patients with early-stage NSCLC. All 240 or so NSCLC patients in the cohort were treatment-naive and had localized lung tumors that were resected. The mean age of the NSCLC patients was about 67 years, with 130 or so men and 85 to 110 women.

At diagnosis, peripheral blood, uninvolved tumor-adjacent lung and tumor were collected and stored as a combination of fresh-frozen and FFPE material. For TCR repertoire profiling, the blood samples were analyzed as peripheral blood mononuclear cells. Results and caveats for the whole study, not just this receptor: Multi-region tumor sequencing was not performed, so intratumor heterogeneity could not be excluded. Because the study design was exploratory, TCR variables were selected using unadjusted p-values without false-discovery rate correction. Uninvolved tumor-adjacent lung showed the highest T cell clonality, higher than tumor, which suggests more focused antigenic responses in the uninvolved tumor-adjacent lung. Longer overall survival was associated with higher T cell density in blood, whereas shorter survival was associated with higher clonality in adjacent lung. A median of about 55 of the top 100 tumor clones were detected in paired uninvolved adjacent lung, and some 30 of these tumor clones were also found among the top 100 clones of the paired uninvolved adjacent lung.

V trim: 6 bases; J trim: 10 bases; unmatched bases: 7. From a lookup of the germline V gene (reference sequence), CDR1 and CDR2 are MNHEY and SMNVEV. From the cysteine up to the phenylalanine, the CDR3 has a length of 13 residues. Only CDR3 DNA remains: 39 bases, in frame from the first base. The immunoSEQ Assay was used to sequence TCR beta CDR3 regions from DNA. The paper's data handling went like this. T cell density was computed as TCR beta template counts normalized to usable DNA estimated by amplifying housekeeping genes. Richness was estimated with the preseqR package, extrapolating to 400,000 templates for PBMC samples and 120,000 templates for tissue samples. Clonality was taken to be one minus Pielou's evenness. To identify tissue-enriched TCRs, differential abundance testing was run on productive amino-acid clonotypes with a minimum total count of 5 and an alpha of 0.1. Repertoire overlap between compartments was quantified with the Jaccard Index and Morisita Overlap Index. GLIPH clustered TCR beta CDR3s with public tetramer-defined viral CDR3s; viral motifs required at least three viral sequences plus V-gene enrichment. In TCRdb, the immuneACCESS table is reduced to in-frame sequences with V and J assigned. These tables do not hold every clone; where another copy was compared, an unresolved V gene accounts for under half, and the others remain unexplained. V, J and clone size were drawn from that table, and D and trimming were deduced from the DNA. The sample profile shows some 82,000 clones; around 80% of them were found once. Of the sample, 15% to 20% falls within the top ten clones.

The V and J genes are TRBV27 and TRBJ1-5, and 9 junction bases match TRBD1. The sequenced sample was PBMCs, obtained before any cancer treatment. The receptor comes from a man aged 35 to 70 with stage II squamous cell lung carcinoma. The CDR3 in this case is CASSDRGVDPQHF. The DNA reads TGTGCCAGCAGCGACAGGGGGGTCGATCCCCAGCATTTT.